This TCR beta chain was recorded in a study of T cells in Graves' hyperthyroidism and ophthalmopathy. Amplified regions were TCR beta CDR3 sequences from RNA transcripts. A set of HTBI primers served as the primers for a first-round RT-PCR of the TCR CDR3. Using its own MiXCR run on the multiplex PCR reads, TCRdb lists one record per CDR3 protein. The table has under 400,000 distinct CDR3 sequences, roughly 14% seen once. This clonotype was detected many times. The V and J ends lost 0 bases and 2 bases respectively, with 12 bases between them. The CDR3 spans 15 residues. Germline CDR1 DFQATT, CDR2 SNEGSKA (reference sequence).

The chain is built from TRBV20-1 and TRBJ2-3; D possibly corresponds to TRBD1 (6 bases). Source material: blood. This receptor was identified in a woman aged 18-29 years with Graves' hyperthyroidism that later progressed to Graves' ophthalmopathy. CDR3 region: CSARDVRGTTDTQYF. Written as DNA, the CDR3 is TGCAGTGCTAGAGATGTGAGGGGGACCACAGATACGCAGTATTTT.